A selection of T cell receptor beta chains follows, all from one sample in a study of glioma-infiltrating T cells after dendritic cell vaccination. The table came from immunoSEQ multiplex PCR; TCRdb's copy has only in-frame clones and leaves some out. The repertoire holds approximately 100,000 clones, with 79% as singletons. The sample here was blood, taken before dendritic cell vaccination. All receptors derive from a human donor with glioblastoma. The CDR3 runs from the conserved cysteine through the conserved F or W. D genes are given only for firm matches. Clone sizes are given selectively: once, few, many, or a class where the clone is expanded.

J,length,D,size,V,CDR3,DNA
TRBJ2-7,15,TRBD2,NA,TRBV15,CATSRDLAGAREQYF,TGTGCCACCAGCAGAGATCTAGCGGGAGCGCGGGAGCAGTACTTC
TRBJ2-1,15,TRBD1,NA,TRBV9,CASSAGQLTYNEQFF,TGTGCCAGCAGCGCGGGACAGCTTACCTACAATGAGCAGTTCTTC
TRBJ1-2,14,NA,few,TRBV11-2,CASRLTGRGYGYTF,TGTGCCAGCAGACTCACAGGGCGAGGCTATGGCTACACCTTC
TRBJ1-5,17,TRBD1,NA,TRBV28,CASRPLDQGARNQPQHF,TGTGCCAGCAGACCCCTCGACCAGGGGGCGCGCAATCAGCCCCAGCATTTT
TRBJ2-5,14,NA,NA,TRBV10-3,CAISDPGGGETQYF,TGTGCCATCAGTGACCCCGGGGGAGGCGAGACCCAGTACTTC
TRBJ1-2,15,TRBD1,NA,TRBV28,CASSQFSGTGPGYTF,TGTGCCAGCAGTCAATTCTCCGGGACAGGGCCGGGCTACACCTTC
TRBJ2-7,14,TRBD1,NA,TRBV11-3,CASSLQDRSYEQYF,TGTGCCAGCAGCTTACAGGACAGGAGCTACGAGCAGTACTTC
TRBJ1-5,15,NA,NA,TRBV18,CASSSDGTRNQPQHF,TGTGCCAGCTCATCGGACGGGACACGCAATCAGCCCCAGCATTTT
TRBJ2-3,13,NA,once,TRBV7-2,CASSPYVADTQYF,TGTGCCAGCAGCCCGTACGTAGCTGATACGCAGTATTTT
TRBJ1-3,14,NA,NA,TRBV19,CASSTGSSGNTIYF,TGTGCCAGTAGTACGGGGTCGTCTGGAAACACCATATATTTT
TRBJ2-4,16,NA,NA,TRBV19,CASTPWGGRKANIQYF,TGTGCCAGTACCCCCTGGGGGGGGCGAAAGGCGAACATTCAGTACTTC
TRBJ2-3,15,TRBD2,NA,TRBV2,CASSEAQAGGDTQYF,TGTGCCAGCAGTGAAGCGCAGGCGGGGGGAGATACGCAGTATTTT
TRBJ2-7,14,NA,NA,TRBV7-2,CASSLVVGAYEQYF,TGTGCCAGCAGCTTAGTGGTAGGGGCCTACGAGCAGTACTTC
TRBJ2-5,14,NA,NA,TRBV6-1,CASSKLASEETQYF,TGTGCCAGCAGTAAGCTAGCCTCAGAAGAGACCCAGTACTTC
TRBJ2-3,13,NA,NA,TRBV9,CASSVFYTDTQYF,TGTGCCAGCAGCGTGTTCTACACAGATACGCAGTATTTT
TRBJ1-1,14,NA,NA,TRBV27,CASSPSQLNTEAFF,TGTGCCAGCAGTCCATCACAATTGAACACTGAAGCTTTCTTT
TRBJ1-5,16,NA,NA,TRBV4-1,CASSQVLDSSNQPQHF,TGCGCCAGCAGCCAAGTGCTAGACAGTAGCAATCAGCCCCAGCATTTT
TRBJ2-2,15,NA,NA,TRBV28,CASSLWQGYTGELFF,TGTGCCAGCAGTTTATGGCAGGGATACACCGGGGAGCTGTTTTTT
TRBJ1-2,16,NA,many,TRBV2,CASTRGLTGVNYGYTF,TGTGCCAGCACCCGAGGATTGACAGGCGTTAACTATGGCTACACCTTC
TRBJ1-5,15,TRBD1,NA,TRBV28,CASSSPTGIAQPQHF,TGTGCCAGCAGTTCCCCGACAGGGATTGCCCAGCCCCAGCATTTT
TRBJ2-7,17,TRBD2,NA,TRBV5-1,CASSLAGSASGGYEQYF,TGCGCCAGCAGCTTGGCCGGTTCGGCTAGCGGGGGCTACGAGCAGTACTTC
TRBJ1-2,15,TRBD1,NA,TRBV6-1,CASSVKTGGALGYTF,TGTGCCAGCAGTGTAAAGACAGGGGGCGCTTTAGGCTACACCTTC
TRBJ1-1,16,TRBD1,NA,TRBV4-1,CASSPPGQGMNTEAFF,TGCGCCAGCAGCCCACCTGGACAGGGAATGAACACTGAAGCTTTCTTT
TRBJ2-7,14,TRBD2,NA,TRBV2,CASKWTSGIHEQYF,TGTGCCAGCAAGTGGACTAGCGGGATCCACGAGCAGTACTTC
TRBJ1-1,12,NA,NA,TRBV10-2,CASSQQGGLAFF,TGCGCCAGCAGCCAACAGGGCGGCTTAGCTTTCTTT
TRBJ1-1,14,NA,NA,TRBV18,CASSQTEPNTEAFF,TGTGCCAGCTCACAGACAGAGCCAAACACTGAAGCTTTCTTT
TRBJ2-2,13,NA,few,TRBV2,CASSGWGPGELFF,TGTGCCAGCAGTGGGTGGGGCCCCGGGGAGCTGTTTTTT
TRBJ1-1,12,TRBD1,NA,TRBV6-1,CASSLTGGEAFF,TGTGCCAGCAGCCTGACAGGGGGCGAGGCTTTCTTT
TRBJ1-2,15,NA,NA,TRBV2,CASSDWGGVDYGYTF,TGTGCCAGCAGTGATTGGGGAGGGGTGGACTATGGCTACACCTTC
TRBJ2-1,13,NA,NA,TRBV7-2,CASSLGSGHEQFF,TGTGCCAGCAGCTTAGGATCGGGTCATGAGCAGTTCTTC
TRBJ2-2,15,NA,NA,TRBV6-5,CASRGWGGHGGELFF,TGTGCCAGCAGGGGTTGGGGGGGGCATGGCGGGGAGCTGTTTTTT
TRBJ2-1,16,NA,few,TRBV4-2,CASSQGGVRSYNEQFF,TGTGCCAGCAGCCAAGGGGGGGTTAGGTCCTACAATGAGCAGTTCTTC
TRBJ2-1,16,TRBD2,NA,TRBV4-2,CASSPRTSGGANEQFF,TGTGCCAGCAGCCCTCGAACTAGCGGGGGGGCGAATGAGCAGTTCTTC
TRBJ1-1,17,NA,NA,TRBV7-8,CASSLDFRWGGNTEAFF,TGTGCCAGCAGCTTAGATTTTAGGTGGGGGGGCAACACTGAAGCTTTCTTT
TRBJ2-5,16,NA,NA,TRBV19,CASSTRRGAVGETQYF,TGTGCCAGTAGTACCCGACGGGGGGCTGTCGGAGAGACCCAGTACTTC
TRBJ1-2,15,TRBD1,NA,TRBV28,CASSSGQGAVYGYTF,TGTGCCAGCAGCTCGGGACAGGGGGCCGTCTATGGCTACACCTTC
TRBJ1-1,13,TRBD1,once,TRBV6-6,CASSPYGQGRAFF,TGTGCCAGCAGCCCCTACGGACAGGGACGGGCTTTCTTT
TRBJ2-7,13,NA,NA,TRBV9,CASSLRGIYEQYF,TGTGCCAGCAGCCTCCGGGGGATCTACGAGCAGTACTTC
TRBJ2-5,13,NA,NA,TRBV10-1,CASSASMQETQYF,TGCGCCAGCAGTGCCTCTATGCAAGAGACCCAGTACTTC